This T cell receptor beta chain was documented in a study of T cell repertoires in cytomegalovirus infection. This CDR3 contains 14 residues. Between the trimmed V and J ends, which lost 5 bases and 2 bases, there was a span of 13 bases. Germline V lookup: CDR1 LNHDA, CDR2 SQIVND (reference sequence). Using its own MiXCR run on the reads, TCRdb lists one record per CDR3 protein. The table includes roughly 320,000 distinct CDR3 sequences, over 7.5% detected once. Concerning this clonotype: Its specificity is not known.

Overall study findings and caveats: The ex vivo response was dominated by HLA-C-restricted CMV-specific TCR beta clonotypes.

The receptor's source is a human donor in good health (CMV status not recorded). Some clones in this sample may be carry-over from other donors' samples. The chain combines TRBV19 with TRBJ2-7, with D maybe TRBD2 (5 bases). The sample consisted of PBMCs. The CDR3 spells CASSSSGVPYEQYF. The DNA of the CDR3 is TGTGCCAGTAGTTCCAGCGGCGTCCCCTACGAGCAGTACTTC. The complete variable domain, with remaining parts taken from reference TRBV19 and TRBJ2-7, reads DGGITQSPKYLFRKEGQNVTLSCEQNLNHDAMYWYRQDPGQGLRLIYYSQIVNDFQKGDIAEGYSVSREKKESFPLTVTSAQKNPTAFYLCASSSSGVPYEQYFGPGTRLTVT.